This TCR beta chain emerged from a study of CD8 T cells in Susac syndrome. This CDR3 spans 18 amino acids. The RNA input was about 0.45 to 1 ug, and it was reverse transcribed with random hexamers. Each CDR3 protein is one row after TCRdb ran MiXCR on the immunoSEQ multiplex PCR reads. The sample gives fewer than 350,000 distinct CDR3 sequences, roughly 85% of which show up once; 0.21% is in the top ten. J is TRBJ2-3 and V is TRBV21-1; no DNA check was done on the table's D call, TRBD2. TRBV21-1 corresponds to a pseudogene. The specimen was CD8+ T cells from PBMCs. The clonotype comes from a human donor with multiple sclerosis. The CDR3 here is CASSMKCSGRAGTDTQYF. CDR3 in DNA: TGTGCCAGCAGCATGAAGTGTAGCGGGAGGGCGGGCACAGATACGCAGTATTTT.